This T cell receptor (beta chain) was identified in a study of T cell responses to AZD1222 COVID-19 vaccine (TCRdb year 2021). Concerning the study at large: AZD1222 recipients with second doses at about 4 weeks or about 12 weeks were pooled, because spike-specific TCR depth and breadth did not differ between schedules. A total of just over 230 trial participants underwent TCR sequencing, of whom 207 received two doses of AZD1222 and about 25 received two doses of the MenACWY control vaccine. Enrollment into the trials was organized by age into subgroups of 18-55, 56-69 and 70-plus years, and those subgroups contained about 150, 27 and 61 TCR-sequenced participants, respectively.

Comments on this clone: Its antigen has not been determined. Per-base qualities were not stored, and no clone one base away is much larger.

The CDR3 regions of human TCRbeta chains were analyzed by immunosequencing. Concerning the study's data processing: Repertoire TCRs were checked for matches against a reference library of SARS-CoV-2-specific TCRs that had been generated using the MIRA antigen-specificity platform. Breadth was defined as the fraction of unique TCRs that were SARS-CoV-2-associated. Depth was defined as the fraction of total T cells that were SARS-CoV-2-associated. Using the MIRA data, each spike-specific TCR was assigned both to the spike region to which the TCR was reactive and to a CD4 or CD8 class. Log10-transformed breadth and depth values were compared by one-way ANOVA with Sidak's multiple comparisons tests. Drawn from immuneACCESS, this table holds only the in-frame rearrangements with V and J called that TCRdb kept. Clones are partly lost; checked studies trace under half to an unresolved V gene and leave the rest unexplained. V and J calls and clone size are those listed in that table; D and trimming were worked out from the DNA. For this sample the table gives about 120,000 clones, of which roughly nine tenths were detected only once. The top ten constitute approximately 4.2% of the sample.

The paper as a whole reports these results and caveats: No day 14 peak-response samples were available, so repertoires were characterized only after the peak T cell response. Conclusions about previously exposed vaccinees are limited, since just 6 or 7 AZD1222 recipients were seropositive for SARS-CoV-2 at baseline. Participants were mostly white British and included more females than males, and it was suggested by the authors that clonal diversity may have been underestimated. The 56-69-year group was small, and its depth increase did not reach significance, likely because of low power. Reportedly, close to half of the unique spike-specific TCRs recognized epitopes lying outside the regions that are mutated in the B.1.351 and B.1.1.7 variants. After two AZD1222 doses, both the breadth and the depth of spike-specific TCRs were significantly higher than at day 0 and than in MenACWY recipients. The whole spike protein was spanned by vaccine-associated CD4 TCRs, and dominant responses were seen in regions 160-218 and 743-854.

The sample's time point, from its label and the paper: baseline before first vaccination. Samples from vaccinated people were obtained from the UK trials COV001 and COV002, which included a single-blind randomized controlled phase 2/3 trial of AZD1222 (ChAdOx1 nCoV-19) in healthy adults. For TCRbeta chain sequencing, PBMC samples were collected from trial participants at day 0 and at day 28 after the second dose. Counted from cysteine to phenylalanine, this CDR3 has 13 amino acids. Solely the CDR3 DNA is kept, with 39 bases framed from the first base. Via the germline V gene, CDR1 is SGDLS and CDR2 YYNGEE. The junction carries 10 bases between V and J, which are trimmed by 2 bases and 5 bases respectively.

The sample in question was peripheral blood, obtained on day 0 of AZD1222 vaccination. Recombination linked TRBV9 to TRBJ1-1; TRBD1 might be the D gene, on 5 matching bases. The receptor was isolated from an adult in good health. The encoded CDR3 is CASSVAGWTEAFF. The DNA sequence is given as TGTGCCAGCAGCGTGGCAGGGTGGACTGAAGCTTTCTTT.